This TCR beta chain was recovered during a study of blood T cell repertoires in COVID-19. Overall study context: Spain, Italy and the United States supplied samples that represented acute and convalescent COVID-19. T cells, B-cell-depleted T cells, or PBMCs supplied cDNA or gDNA.

In the study's own analysis: Nucleated cell counts were estimated from reference gene primer amplification. Some clones are missing from TCRdb's copy, which holds only in-frame ones; the method was immunoSEQ multiplex PCR. The V and J calls and the clone size are those of that table, but D and trimming were determined from the DNA. The sample gives about 180,000 clones, 82% of which show up once; 8.4% is in the top ten. The ends lost 4 bases at V and 4 bases at J; junction bases unmatched: 6. The CDR3 extends over 15 amino acids. In germline, CDR1 is KGHDR, CDR2 SFDVKD. The sequenced sample consisted of peripheral blood. The chain joins TRBV24-1 to TRBJ2-7, with 10 bases lining up with TRBD1. The sequence came from a woman in her sixties or seventies with acute or convalescent COVID-19. This CDR3 is CATSDPGQGYYEQYF. The CDR3 nucleotides read TGTGCCACCAGTGACCCGGGACAGGGGTATTACGAGCAGTACTTC.